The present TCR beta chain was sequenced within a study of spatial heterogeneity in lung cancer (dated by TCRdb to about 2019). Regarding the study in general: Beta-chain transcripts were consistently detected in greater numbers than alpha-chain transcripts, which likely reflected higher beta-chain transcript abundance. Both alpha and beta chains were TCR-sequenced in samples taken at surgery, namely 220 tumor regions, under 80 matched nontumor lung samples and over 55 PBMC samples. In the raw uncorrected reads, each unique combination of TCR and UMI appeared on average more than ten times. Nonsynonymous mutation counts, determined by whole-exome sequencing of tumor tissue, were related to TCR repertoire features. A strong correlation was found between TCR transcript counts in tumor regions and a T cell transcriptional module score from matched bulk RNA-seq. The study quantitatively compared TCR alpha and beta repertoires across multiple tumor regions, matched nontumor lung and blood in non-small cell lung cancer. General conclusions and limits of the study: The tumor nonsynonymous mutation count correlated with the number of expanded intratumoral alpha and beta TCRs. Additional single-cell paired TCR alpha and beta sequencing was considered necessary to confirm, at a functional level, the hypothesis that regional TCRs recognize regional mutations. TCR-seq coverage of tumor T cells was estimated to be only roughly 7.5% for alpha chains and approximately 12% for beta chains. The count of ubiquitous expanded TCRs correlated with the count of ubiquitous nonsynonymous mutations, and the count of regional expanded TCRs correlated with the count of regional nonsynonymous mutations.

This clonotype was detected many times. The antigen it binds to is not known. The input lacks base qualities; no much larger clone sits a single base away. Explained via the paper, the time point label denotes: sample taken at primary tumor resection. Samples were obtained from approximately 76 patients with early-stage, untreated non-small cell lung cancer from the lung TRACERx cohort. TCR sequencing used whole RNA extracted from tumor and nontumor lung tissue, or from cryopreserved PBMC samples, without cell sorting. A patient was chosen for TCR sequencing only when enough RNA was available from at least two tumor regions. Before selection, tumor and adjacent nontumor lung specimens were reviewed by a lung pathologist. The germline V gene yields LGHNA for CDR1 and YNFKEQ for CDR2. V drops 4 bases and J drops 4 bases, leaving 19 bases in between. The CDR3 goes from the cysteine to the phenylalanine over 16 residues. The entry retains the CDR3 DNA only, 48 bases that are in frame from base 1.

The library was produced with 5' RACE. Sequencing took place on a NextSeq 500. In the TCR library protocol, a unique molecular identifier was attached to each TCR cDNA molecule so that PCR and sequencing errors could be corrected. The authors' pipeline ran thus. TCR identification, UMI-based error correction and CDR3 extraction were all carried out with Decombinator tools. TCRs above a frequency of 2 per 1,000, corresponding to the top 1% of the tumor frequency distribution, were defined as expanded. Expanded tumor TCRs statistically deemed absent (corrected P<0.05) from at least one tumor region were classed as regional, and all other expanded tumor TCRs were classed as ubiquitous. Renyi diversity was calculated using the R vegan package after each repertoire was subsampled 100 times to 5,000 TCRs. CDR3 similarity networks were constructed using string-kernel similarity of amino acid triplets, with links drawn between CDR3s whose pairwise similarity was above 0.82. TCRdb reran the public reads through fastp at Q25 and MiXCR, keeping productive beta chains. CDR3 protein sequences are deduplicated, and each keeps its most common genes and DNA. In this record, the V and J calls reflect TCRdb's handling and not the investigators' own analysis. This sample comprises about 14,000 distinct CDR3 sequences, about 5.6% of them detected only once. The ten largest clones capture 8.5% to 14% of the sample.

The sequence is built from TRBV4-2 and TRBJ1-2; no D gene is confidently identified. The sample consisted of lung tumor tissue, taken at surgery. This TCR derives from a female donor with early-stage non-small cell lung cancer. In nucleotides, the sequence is TGTGCCAGCAGCCCGATGGACTCTAGGGCGTTCTATGGCTACACCTTC. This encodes CASSPMDSRAFYGYTF.